This TCR beta chain was profiled in a study of human T cells and chemical hapten exposure. Time point given: healthy volunteer bleed at 2 weeks. It was from unfractionated whole blood that total RNA was extracted. In the library, unique molecular identifiers were attached to individual cDNA molecules. TCRdb independently ran MiXCR on the RACE reads; one entry per CDR3 protein. The sample yields 85,000 to 95,000 distinct CDR3 sequences, roughly 8% seen once. The ends lost 0 bases at V and 1 base at J; junction bases unmatched: 3. CDR1 is LGHNA, CDR2 YNFKEQ, per germline. This CDR3 comprises 16 residues. With regard to this clonotype: Its antigen is as yet unknown.

General study points: Unchanged with DPC sensitization were TCRs above 1 in 1000 frequency.

The J gene is TRBJ1-5, the V gene TRBV4-2, with 7 bases matching TRBD1. The sample was whole blood. The clonotype originates from a female donor in good health. Some clones in this sample may be carry-over from other donors' samples. In DNA form, the CDR3 reads TGTGCCAGCAGCCAAGATGACAGGGCAAGCAATCAGCCCCAGCATTTT. This translates into CASSQDDRASNQPQHF.